Below, 18 T cell receptor beta chains from the same sample are listed, as sequenced in a study of shared clonotypes between healthy human individuals. Sequencing used immunoSEQ multiplex PCR; TCRdb keeps in-frame clones, though not all of them. The table lists some 1.5 million clones, under 99% of them singletons. Sample: naive CD4+ T cells sorted from blood. Subset here: CD45RA+ positively selected. Receptor source: a man under 40 in good health.

This chain uses TRBV6-4 with TRBJ2-3, with 11 positions matching TRBD1. Looked up from germline, CDR1 is MRHNA and CDR2 is SNTAGT. Trimming cost V 8 bases and J 6 bases; bases outside gene matches: 7. The CDR3 is 14 amino acids. The CDR3 coding sequence is TGTGCCAGCCGAGGACAGGGGGCAAATGATACGCAGTATTTT. It yields the protein CASRGQGANDTQYF.

The chain employs TRBV19 and TRBJ1-2, with D tentatively TRBD1 (6 bases). The germline gives CDR1 LNHDA, CDR2 SQIVND (reference sequence). The CDR3 extends over 11 amino acids. Trimming shortened V by 11 bases and J by 7 bases, and 14 bases separated the two germline ends. CDR3 region: CAGRTGSGYTF. CDR3 nucleotide sequence: TGTGCCGGAAGAACAGGGAGTGGCTACACCTTC.

The chain is built from TRBV5-6 and TRBJ2-7; 8 bases are a match to TRBD2. The CDR3 sequence is 17 residues long. V dropped 0 bases and J dropped 0; count of bases not matched to a gene: 8. The V gene's germline CDR1 is SGHDT and CDR2 YYEEEE. CDR3 sequence (DNA): TGTGCCAGCAGCTTGGGCCCCGGGAGGGCGAGCTCCTACGAGCAGTACTTC. Its translation is CASSLGPGRASSYEQYF. Variable domain in full (rest from reference TRBV5-6 and TRBJ2-7): DAGVTQSPTHLIKTRGQQVTLRCSPKSGHDTVSWYQQALGQGPQFIFQYYEEEERQRGNFPDRFSGHQFPNYSSELNVNALLLGDSALYLCASSLGPGRASSYEQYFGPGTRLTVT.

J is TRBJ1-2 and V is TRBV29-1; 7 nucleotides match TRBD1. The germline V gene encodes CDR1 SQVTM and CDR2 ANQGSEA. The CDR3 has 14 amino acids. Trimming at V came to 7 bases and at J to 4 bases, leaving 12 bases not matched to a gene. The CDR3 sequence is CSAGPGQFSYGYTF. CDR3 nucleotide sequence: TGCAGCGCGGGACCGGGACAGTTTTCCTATGGCTACACCTTC.

V is TRBV6-6 and J is TRBJ2-5; no reliable D call. The germline V gene encodes CDR1 MNHNY and CDR2 SVGAGI (reference sequence). The CDR3 has 11 residues. V was trimmed by 4 bases and J by 5 bases, leaving 5 bases between them. The CDR3 protein is CASSSTETQYF. The CDR3 DNA follows: TGTGCCAGCAGTTCAACCGAGACCCAGTACTTC.

This sequence joins TRBV29-1 and TRBJ2-5, with TRBD2 as a possible D gene (5 bases). The germline V gene has CDR1 SQVTM and CDR2 ANQGSEA. The CDR3 has 13 amino acids. V lost 3 bases and J 5 bases, leaving 13 bases between the germline ends. As DNA, the CDR3 is TGCAGCGTTGACGAGGGATCTAGGGAGACCCAGTACTTC. Amino acids: CSVDEGSRETQYF.

The rearrangement links TRBV5-1 to TRBJ2-2; 14 nucleotides line up with TRBD2. Germline loops: CDR1 SGHRS, CDR2 YFSETQ. Losses at the gene ends were 4 bases for V and 0 bases for J; bases not matched to a gene: 5. This CDR3 contains 18 residues. The CDR3 region is CASSPGLAGGSNTGELFF. DNA of the CDR3: TGCGCCAGCAGCCCCGGACTAGCGGGAGGTTCGAACACCGGGGAGCTGTTTTTT.

This clone was picked up one time. V and J are TRBV21-1 and TRBJ2-7. TRBV21-1 is an annotated pseudogene. The CDR3 spans 9 residues. As DNA, the CDR3 is TGTGCCATCGTGGCGTGGGGTGACTTC. The encoded protein is CAIVAWGDF.

The chain employs TRBV7-6 and TRBJ2-7; TRBD2 matches at 8 bases. The CDR3 contains 18 residues. With V trimmed by 2 bases and J by 2 bases, 14 bases remained unmatched. Germline CDR1 and CDR2: SGHVS and FNYEAQ. The CDR3 DNA follows: TGTGCCAGCAGCTTAATTGCTAGCGGGCTCGACATCCCCTACGAGCAGTACTTC. It yields the protein CASSLIASGLDIPYEQYF.

The chain carries TRBV7-2 and TRBJ2-2, with TRBD1 as a possible D gene (6 bases). Germline V CDR1 and CDR2: SGHTA, FQGNSA. This CDR3 has 15 residues. Trimming removed 7 bases at V and 1 base at J, with 13 bases between. CDR3 residues: CASTGTIRNTGELFF. The CDR3 nucleotides read TGTGCCAGCACAGGGACAATAAGGAACACCGGGGAGCTGTTTTTT.

The V and J genes are TRBV21-1 and TRBJ2-2; TRBD2 is the table's D call and was not checked against the DNA. TRBV21-1 is shown as a pseudogene. This CDR3 has 10 amino acids. CDR3 protein: CAVRGGELFF. Written as DNA, the CDR3 is TGTGCAGTCCGGGGCGGGGAGCTGTTTTTT.

As DNA, the CDR3 is TGCGCCAGCAGCTTGGTACCGCCGGGACAGGGCGACTATGGCTACACCTTC. Protein product: CASSLVPPGQGDYGYTF. V and J are TRBV5-1 and TRBJ1-2, with 9 positions matching TRBD1. The V gene end was trimmed by 0 bases and the J gene end by 3 bases; junction bases not matched to a gene: 9. The CDR3 consists of 17 residues. The germline CDR1 and CDR2 sequences are SGHRS and YFSETQ.

The chain uses TRBV30 and TRBJ2-5, with 10 bases that match TRBD2. Germline V gene sequence: CDR1 GTSNPN, CDR2 SVGIG (reference sequence). V gave up 1 base and J gave up 2 bases; unmatched junction bases: 1. This CDR3 region has 14 residues. CDR3 sequence (DNA): TGTGCCTGGAGTGGGACTAGCGGACAAGAGACCCAGTACTTC. It is translated as CAWSGTSGQETQYF.

The chain combines TRBV28 with TRBJ1-1, with D tentatively TRBD1 (6 bases). The V end lost 7 bases, the J end lost 6 bases, and 15 bases lay between the germline ends. The CDR3 has 13 residues. Germline CDR1 is MDHEN and CDR2 is SYDVKM. CDR3 residues: CASKRQGWSEAFF. The CDR3 DNA follows: TGTGCCAGCAAAAGGCAGGGGTGGTCTGAAGCTTTCTTT.

The chain uses TRBV7-9 and TRBJ2-1; the D is unclear. This CDR3 spans 14 amino acids. Trimming removed 5 bases from V and 6 bases from J, with 14 bases in between. Germline V gene lookup returns CDR1 SEHNR and CDR2 FQNEAQ (reference sequence). Written as DNA, the CDR3 is TGTGCCAGCAGCCCTAAGGTGAGACGCAATGAGCAGTTCTTC. Encoded protein: CASSPKVRRNEQFF.

The J gene is TRBJ2-5, the V gene TRBV4-1; D might be TRBD1 (6 bases). The length of the CDR3 is 14 residues. V lost 5 bases and J lost 5, with 15 bases in between. CDR1 MGHRA and CDR2 YSYEKL come from the germline V gene. CDR3 amino acids: CASSKNRVMETQYF. The DNA of the CDR3 is TGCGCCAGCAGCAAGAACAGGGTCATGGAGACCCAGTACTTC.

This chain connects TRBV6-1 to TRBJ1-2; perhaps TRBD1 as D (5 bases). The CDR3 is 11 residues long. V was trimmed by 8 bases and J by 5 bases, leaving 9 bases between them. The V gene's germline CDR1 is MNHNS and CDR2 SASEGT. The CDR3 coding sequence is TGTGCCAGCCTGAGGGGTTATGGCTACACCTTC. Protein product: CASLRGYGYTF.

The gene calls are TRBV5-1 and TRBJ1-4; 7 bases are shared with TRBD1. Per germline, CDR1 SGHRS and CDR2 YFSETQ. The CDR3 contains 16 residues. Losses at the gene ends were 0 bases for V and 5 bases for J; bases not matched to a gene: 7. CDR3 bases: TGCGCCAGCAGCTTGGGGGACAGCCAATTGAATGAAAAACTGTTTTTT. This gives the protein CASSLGDSQLNEKLFF. Full variable domain (remainder filled in from reference TRBV5-1 and TRBJ1-4): KAGVTQTPRYLIKTRGQQVTLSCSPISGHRSVSWYQQTPGQGLQFLFEYFSETQRNKGNFPGRFSGRQFSNSRSEMNVSTLELGDSALYLCASSLGDSQLNEKLFFGSGTQLSVL.